This TCR beta chain was sequenced for a study of STAT3 mutations in large granular lymphocyte leukemia. Broader study findings: Persisting codominant clonotypes may have hidden a small pathogenic clone. Treatment regimens differed across patients between samplings. Clonal expansion was inferred from other time points because no sample existed at each clone's first appearance. Every T-LGLL patient had at least one immunodominant TCRbeta clonotype. After therapy, about 35% of the 18 patients switched clonotypes, all new clones STAT3 wild type.

A word on this clone: Its antigen is currently unknown.

Libraries were prepared by immunoSEQ multiplex PCR; TCRdb keeps only in-frame clonotypes and omits some of them. The sample includes 30,000 to 40,000 clones, 86% of them seen just once. The CDR3 covers 13 residues. The ends were cut back, 4 bases at V and 1 base at J, with 7 bases in the middle. Germline CDR1 SGHDN, CDR2 FVKESK. Sequencing was performed on peripheral blood mononuclear cells. The chain carries TRBV14 and TRBJ2-5; D is undetermined. The clonotype originates from a man between 60 and 75 years old with T-cell large granular lymphocyte leukemia. Some clones in this sample may be carry-over from other donors' samples. For the CDR3, the DNA is TGTGCCAGCAGCCCGTGGATCCAAGAGACCCAGTACTTC. It codes for CASSPWIQETQYF.